Below, one T cell receptor beta chain is given with its context. Other DNA sequences from this sample encode an identical CDR3 as well. Method: immunoSEQ multiplex PCR; TCRdb's copy keeps in-frame clones and lacks some. The sample consists of about 1,900,000 clones, just under 95% of them appearing once. The data were taken from a study of shared clonotypes between healthy human individuals. Germline values: CDR1 SNHLY, CDR2 FYNNEI. This CDR3 is 13 amino acids long. Trimming removed 8 bases from V and 3 bases from J; junction bases left unmatched: 4. Positive CCR7 selection of CD45RO-negative cells yielded the naive CD8 cells, and terminally differentiated effector memory CD45RA+ cells were excluded.

The source of this sequence is a man younger than 35 in good health. This chain links TRBV2 with TRBJ2-1; 7 bases map to TRBD2. The sequenced sample was naive CD8+ T cells sorted from blood. CDR3 in DNA: TGTGCCAGCGAAGGACTAGACTACAATGAGCAGTTCTTC. Translation: CASEGLDYNEQFF.